This T cell receptor beta chain was found in a study of blood T cell repertoires in COVID-19. Study details: The origin of the acute and convalescent COVID-19 samples was the United States, Italy and Spain. Sample material is recorded as cDNA or gDNA derived from T cells, B-cell-depleted T cells, or PBMCs.

The CDR3 sequence is 17 residues long. J lost 1 base, V lost 7 bases, and 15 bases had no gene match. CDR1 and CDR2 from the germline V gene are SNHLY and FYNNEI. Methods used by the authors: Researchers report that nucleated cell counts were estimated from reference gene primer amplification. Clones were read by immunoSEQ multiplex PCR, and TCRdb kept only the in-frame ones, dropping some. V and J calls and clone size are given by that table; D and trimming were obtained from the DNA. In the table there are over 80,000 clones, around 80% of which are singletons. Sequenced material: peripheral blood. This sequence joins TRBV2 and TRBJ1-1; 7 positions agree with TRBD1. The TCR comes from a woman aged 60 to 75 with acute or convalescent COVID-19. CDR3 bases: TGTGCCAGCAACCAAAGGGGGCTCCCCGGGCAGAACACTGAAGCTTTCTTT. It yields the protein CASNQRGLPGQNTEAFF.